The source of this TCR beta chain is a study of T cell changes during pregnancy in multiple sclerosis. Profiled with immunoSEQ multiplex PCR; TCRdb holds only in-frame clones, not every one. Among roughly 38,000 clones listed, about 90% were seen once. Trimming took 0 bases from V and 2 from J, leaving 16 bases between them. CDR3 size: 18 residues. Germline loops: CDR1 LGHNA, CDR2 YNFKEQ. Sample: CD8+ T cells from peripheral blood mononuclear cells, taken in the first trimester of pregnancy. The chain links TRBV4-2 to TRBJ2-2, with D maybe TRBD1 (5 bases). The origin of this receptor is a female donor with multiple sclerosis, enrolled in a pregnancy study. This CDR3 reads CASSQDPQGIFNTGELFF. The DNA for the CDR3 is TGTGCCAGCAGCCAAGATCCCCAGGGCATTTTCAACACCGGGGAGCTGTTTTTT.